These 8 T cell receptor beta chains were all obtained from the same sample, sequenced in a study of blood T cell repertoires in COVID-19. Assay: immunoSEQ multiplex PCR; the TCRdb copy retains only in-frame clones and omits some. There are 110,000 to 150,000 clones in the sample; 85% to 90% occur only once, and roughly 9.6% lies in the top ten. Sample: peripheral blood. These receptors were collected from a woman aged 80 or over with acute or convalescent COVID-19.

The sample holds one count of this clone. This chain links TRBV12-3 or TRBV12-4 with TRBJ1-2; no reliable D call. The CDR3 has 13 amino acids. Trimming removed 3 bases at V and 2 bases at J, with 7 bases between. The DNA for the CDR3 is TGTGCCAGCAGTTTGTTCAGGAACTATGGCTACACCTTC. It specifies CASSLFRNYGYTF.

V is TRBV5-1 and J is TRBJ2-7; D is perhaps TRBD1 (6 bases). Germline loops: CDR1 SGHRS, CDR2 YFSETQ. The CDR3 spans 15 residues. Trimming stripped 3 bases from V and 4 bases from J, with 17 bases between. The DNA for the CDR3 is TGCGCCAGCAGCTCGCAACCCGGGACAAGTTACGAGCAGTACTTC. Translation: CASSSQPGTSYEQYF.

The chain has TRBV11-2 and TRBJ1-1; 10 bases align to TRBD1. The CDR3 has 16 amino acids. J gave up 1 base and V 4 bases, and 6 bases lay outside the gene matches. In germline, CDR1 is SGHAT, CDR2 FQNNGV. The CDR3 sequence is CASSSRQGAGNTEAFF. The CDR3, as DNA: TGTGCCAGCAGCTCGCGACAGGGGGCGGGGAACACTGAAGCTTTCTTT.

This chain links TRBV7-3 with TRBJ2-4, with 15 positions matching TRBD2. With 1 base clipped from V and 5 bases from J, the junction kept 6 bases outside the gene matches. The CDR3 is 18 amino acids. Germline CDR1 reads SGHTA; CDR2 reads FQGTGA. CDR3 bases: TGTGCCAGCAGCTTAAACTCGGGACTAGCGGGGGGCGAAAACATTCAGTACTTC. This sequence encodes CASSLNSGLAGGENIQYF.

The V gene is TRBV3-1 (or the pseudogene TRBV3-2), the J gene TRBJ2-5; 7 nucleotides agree with TRBD1. V was pared by 3 bases and J by 3 bases, with 4 bases of the junction left unmatched. Germline CDR1 is LGHDT and CDR2 is YNNKEL (reference sequence). The CDR3 extends over 14 amino acids. CDR3 nucleotides: TGTGCCAGCAGCCATAGTGGGACAGAAGAGACCCAGTACTTC. Protein sequence: CASSHSGTEETQYF.

This clone showed up just once. The chain carries TRBV6-5 and TRBJ1-1; D is unresolved. The V end lost 6 bases, the J end lost 5 bases, and 16 bases lay between the germline ends. CDR3 length: 14 residues. CDR1 and CDR2 (germline): MNHEY, SVGAGI. The CDR3 is CASSRGGSWTEAFF. The CDR3 bases are TGTGCCAGCAGCCGGGGAGGGTCGTGGACTGAAGCTTTCTTT.

This clone was seen a few times. The chain combines TRBV4-2 with TRBJ2-2; D unresolved. Trimming left V 0 bases short and J 3 bases short, with 14 bases between. The germline V gene has CDR1 LGHNA and CDR2 YNFKEQ. The CDR3 has 17 amino acids. Here the CDR3 reads CASSQDFGSRDTGELFF. The DNA of the CDR3 is TGTGCCAGCAGCCAAGATTTCGGTTCCCGTGACACCGGGGAGCTGTTTTTT.

V usage is TRBV15 and J usage is TRBJ1-2; possible D gene TRBD1, 5 bases. The CDR3 is 15 residues long. The V and J ends lost 0 bases and 4 bases respectively, with 12 bases between them. Germline CDR1 and CDR2: LNHNV and YYDKDF (reference sequence). The CDR3 region is CATSRETGTTYGYTF. CDR3 bases: TGTGCCACCAGCAGAGAAACAGGTACGACCTATGGCTACACCTTC.